What follows describes a single T cell receptor beta chain. The antigen this receptor binds is unknown. Per-base qualities were not stored, and no clone one base away is much larger. Other nucleotide sequences in the sample specify the same CDR3. These data belong to a study of blood T cell repertoires in COVID-19 (dated by TCRdb to 2019 to 2021). Regarding the complete study: The collaborator samples originated in the United States, Italy and Spain and spanned the acute and convalescent phases of COVID-19. The material from the prospective study consisted of cDNA or gDNA derived from T cells, B-cell-depleted T cells, or PBMCs. Deeply sampled blood TCRbeta repertoires from subjects exposed to, actively infected with, or recovered from COVID-19 were included in the dataset. Samples were obtained from the ongoing ImmuneRACE study (first 160 participants) and from some 1,300 subjects provided by 6 global collaborators. A freely available public database, intended as a resource for researchers studying the immune response to SARS-CoV-2, is where the repertoires were released. Where available, HLA class I and class II types were obtained from metadata supplied by the sample provider rather than from assay-based typing. A de-identified subject ID, COVID-19 status, age in years and sex were almost always included in the sample metadata. Summary of the overall study and its limitations: The amount of clinical and demographic metadata varied by source and participant and was provided uncurated.

At one collaborating source in Seattle, patients were enrolled during active infection and were followed longitudinally through the course of disease. Whole blood was collected in K2EDTA tubes by collaborating institutions according to the institutions' own protocols. For TCRbeta analysis, collaborators shipped samples in one of three forms: frozen whole blood, isolated PBMCs, or DNA extracted from either of those sample types. TCRbeta CDR3 regions were amplified from genomic DNA using the immunoSEQ Assay, a bias-controlled multiplex PCR. Processing in the source paper ran as follows. Within the assay, amplification of reference gene primers was used to estimate how many nucleated cells each sample contained. Sequence reads were collapsed and filtered to measure the absolute abundance of every unique TCRbeta CDR3 rearrangement. Productive Simpson clonality was computed per sample as the square root of Simpson's diversity index over productive rearrangements. TCRdb holds this immuneACCESS table with in-frame rearrangements only. Some clones are missing; in checked studies, unresolved V genes explain under half, and the rest has no known cause. V and J calls and clone size are copied from that table; D and trimming were computed from the DNA. The sample yields 540,000 or so clones; roughly nine tenths were counted once. The ten largest make up under 8.5% of the sample.

The V end loses 2 bases and the J end loses 6 bases, and a stretch of 10 bases separates them. The CDR3 runs 13 amino acids, cysteine and phenylalanine included. This entry keeps only the CDR3 DNA: 39 bases, framed from base 1. For CDR1 and CDR2, the germline V gene (reference sequence) lists MNHEY and SMNVEV. Rearrangement joined TRBV27 to TRBJ1-1; 5 matching bases give a weak D call of TRBD1. Sequencing was done on a sample of peripheral blood. The origin of this receptor is a woman between 45 and 60 years old with COVID-19, enrolled during active disease. The bases read TGTGCCAGCAGTTTAAGCCAGGGCTCTGAAGCTTTCTTT. The encoded protein is CASSLSQGSEAFF.